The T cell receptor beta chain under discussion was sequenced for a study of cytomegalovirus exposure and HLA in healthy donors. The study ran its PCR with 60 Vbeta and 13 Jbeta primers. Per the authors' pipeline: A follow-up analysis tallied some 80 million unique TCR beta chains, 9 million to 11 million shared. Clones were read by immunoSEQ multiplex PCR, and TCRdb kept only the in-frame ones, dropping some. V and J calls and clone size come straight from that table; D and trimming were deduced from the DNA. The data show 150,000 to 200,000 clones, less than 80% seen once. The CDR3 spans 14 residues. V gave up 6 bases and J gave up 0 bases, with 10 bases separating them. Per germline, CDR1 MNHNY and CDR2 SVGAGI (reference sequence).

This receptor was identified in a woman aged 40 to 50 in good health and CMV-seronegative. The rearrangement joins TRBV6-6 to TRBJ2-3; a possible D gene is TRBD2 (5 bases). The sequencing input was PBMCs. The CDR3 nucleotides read TGTGCCAGCAGATGGACTCTCAGCACAGATACGCAGTATTTT. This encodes CASRWTLSTDTQYF.